Below, one T cell receptor (beta chain) is given with its context. Its antigen remains unknown. This entry comes from a study of persistence of HIV-infected CD4 T cells. General study findings and limits: Antigen-responding cells were enriched for degenerate expanded CDR3beta sequences.

The immunoSEQ assay was version 4, run in survey mode. Sequenced by immunoSEQ multiplex PCR; TCRdb stores in-frame clones only, minus some. This sample yields about 45,000 clones, of which 85% to 90% are seen a single time; 2.5% to 4% belongs to the top ten. The CDR3 length is 15 residues. The V and J ends lost 1 base and 0 bases respectively, with 8 bases between them. CDR1 is LGHNT, CDR2 FRNRAP, per germline. Cells were stimulated nonspecifically with anti-CD3/anti-CD28 magnetic beads. Sorting selected CD4+ T cells upregulating both CD40 ligand and CD69. Suppressive ART was started during chronic HIV-1 infection in these adults.

This sequence was found in an adult woman with HIV who was CMV-seropositive. Sequencing used CD4+ T cells sorted from PBMCs after roughly 20-hour stimulation, obtained from a patient who received antiretroviral therapy. V is TRBV12-5 and J is TRBJ2-3; D possibly corresponds to TRBD1 (6 bases). The CDR3 region has the DNA TGTGCTAGTGGTTTGGGACAGGCGAGCACAGATACGCAGTATTTT. Protein: CASGLGQASTDTQYF. The variable domain in full, completed from reference TRBV12-5 and TRBJ2-3, reads DARVTQTPRHKVTEMGQEVTMRCQPILGHNTVFWYRQTMMQGLELLAYFRNRAPLDDSGMPKDRFSAEMPDATLATLKIQPSEPRDSAVYFCASGLGQASTDTQYFGPGTRLTVL.